This TCR beta chain stems from a study of T cell responses to AZD1222 COVID-19 vaccine. Libraries were prepared by immunoSEQ multiplex PCR; TCRdb keeps only in-frame clonotypes and omits some of them. The sample includes roughly 110,000 clones, about 85% of them seen just once. The CDR3 spans 12 residues. Trimming stripped 1 base from V and 3 bases from J, with 3 bases between. CDR1 and CDR2 from the germline V gene are SGHVS and FQNEAQ. The sample here was peripheral blood, taken on day 0 of AZD1222 vaccination. The source of this sequence is an adult in good health. This chain connects TRBV7-8 to TRBJ1-1; no clear D. CDR3 amino acids: CASSLVDTEAFF. The DNA for the CDR3 is TGTGCCAGCAGCTTAGTGGACACTGAAGCTTTCTTT.